This T cell receptor (beta chain) was retrieved from a study of response to subunit inactivated influenza vaccine. One entry per CDR3 protein, called by TCRdb with MiXCR from the RT-PCR reads. Of approximately 530,000 distinct CDR3 sequences in the sample, under 8.5% were seen once. This clonotype showed up many times. Its antigen remains unidentified. Study findings and constraints: Few additional T cells are recruited per seasonal influenza vaccination, authors suggested.

The V end lost 1 base, the J end lost 2 bases, and 12 bases lay between the germline ends. The germline V gene has CDR1 MDHEN and CDR2 SYDVKM. The CDR3 has 16 amino acids. This TCR was sampled from a man aged 50 to 69 who received an inactivated influenza vaccine. This sequence joins TRBV28 and TRBJ1-5; possible D gene TRBD1, 6 bases. The sequenced sample was PBMCs from blood, obtained about 23 months after vaccination. CDR3 loop: CASSLLPRGGNQPQHF. Here the CDR3 DNA reads TGTGCCAGCAGTTTATTGCCCAGGGGAGGCAATCAGCCCCAGCATTTT.